The 11 T cell receptor beta chains below were found in one sample sequenced in a study of blood T cell repertoires in COVID-19 (TCRdb year 2020). The library was built by means of the immunoSEQ multiplex PCR assay. TCRdb took over this immuneACCESS table, retaining in-frame rearrangements with V and J assigned. Such tables are incomplete; in checked studies, under half of the missing clones stem from an unresolved V gene, and the remainder is unexplained. In this sample the table shows fewer than 60,000 clones, roughly 90% of which occur a single time. The ten biggest clones cover 10% of the sample. Specimen: peripheral blood. These receptor sequences come from a human donor with acute or convalescent COVID-19. The donor label of this sample is uncertain.

The chain employs TRBV6-5 and TRBJ1-2, with TRBD1 matching 7 bases. CDR1 and CDR2 from the germline V gene are MNHEY and SVGAGI. The V segment lost 5 bases and the J segment 2 bases; nucleotides outside the gene matches: 5. The CDR3 extends over 14 amino acids. The CDR3 region has the DNA TGTGCCAGCAGTCCTACAGGGGTGAACTATGGCTACACCTTC. Translating it yields CASSPTGVNYGYTF.

The chain joins TRBV18 to TRBJ2-1; D might be TRBD1 (5 bases). V lost 3 bases, J lost 0 bases, and 12 bases lay in between. The CDR3 loop spans 16 amino acids. Germline-derived CDR1 and CDR2 are KGHSH and LQKENI. The CDR3 DNA is TGTGCCAGCTCACCTTACGACAGCTACTCCTACAATGAGCAGTTCTTC. It codes for CASSPYDSYSYNEQFF.

The chain employs TRBV6-5 and TRBJ2-1; 7 nucleotides match TRBD1. Germline CDR1 and CDR2: MNHEY and SVGAGI. CDR3 length: 14 residues. Trimming removed 6 bases from V and 4 bases from J; junction bases left unmatched: 6. CDR3 bases: TGTGCCAGCAGGCTCGACAGGGTATACAATGAGCAGTTCTTC. Its protein is CASRLDRVYNEQFF.

V usage is TRBV19 and J usage is TRBJ1-6, with no clear D. Trimming pared 3 bases from V and 10 bases from J, leaving 16 bases between. Germline V gives CDR1 LNHDA, CDR2 SQIVND (reference sequence). The CDR3 sequence is 15 residues long. CDR3 residues: CASSIEGIAGSPLHF. In DNA, the CDR3 is TGTGCCAGTAGTATCGAGGGCATCGCCGGGTCACCCCTCCACTTT.

The gene calls are TRBV5-1 and TRBJ2-1; 12 positions agree with TRBD2. The CDR3 loop spans 16 amino acids. Germline V lookup: CDR1 SGHRS, CDR2 YFSETQ. Trimming cost V 2 bases and J 9 bases; bases outside gene matches: 9. The CDR3 spells CASSFLLAGGPSEQFF. Here the CDR3 DNA reads TGCGCCAGCAGCTTCCTCCTAGCGGGAGGGCCCAGTGAGCAGTTCTTC.

This chain uses TRBV5-1 with TRBJ2-3, with 12 positions matching TRBD2. Germline trimming cut 4 bases from V and 2 bases from J; bases unmatched to any gene: 5. CDR3 length equals 16 residues. CDR1 SGHRS and CDR2 YFSETQ come from the germline V gene. In nucleotides, the CDR3 is TGCGCCAGCAGCGTACGACTAGCGGGAGCCACAGATACGCAGTATTTT. This translates into CASSVRLAGATDTQYF. The full variable domain, with the rest looked up from reference TRBV5-1 and TRBJ2-3, is KAGVTQTPRYLIKTRGQQVTLSCSPISGHRSVSWYQQTPGQGLQFLFEYFSETQRNKGNFPGRFSGRQFSNSRSEMNVSTLELGDSALYLCASSVRLAGATDTQYFGPGTRLTVL.

The chain employs TRBV5-6 and TRBJ1-1; 8 bases are a match to TRBD1. V trimming: 2 bases; J trimming: 5 bases; junction bases outside the gene matches: 2. The CDR3 contains 13 residues. The germline CDR1 and CDR2 sequences are SGHDT and YYEEEE. The CDR3 coding sequence is TGTGCCAGCAGCTTACAGGGGGGGACTGAAGCTTTCTTT. Its protein product is CASSLQGGTEAFF.

The genes are TRBV6-1 and TRBJ2-5; TRBD2 agrees at 7 bases. The CDR3 consists of 16 residues. V was clipped by 1 base and J by 9 bases; unmatched bases: 14. Germline V gives CDR1 MNHNS, CDR2 SASEGT. The CDR3 nucleotides read TGTGCCAGCAGTGAAGTGGGGACTACGCACTTAGGGGCCCAGTACTTC. This encodes CASSEVGTTHLGAQYF.

The chain joins TRBV2 to TRBJ2-2, with D possibly matching TRBD1 (6 bases). The V end was cut by 0 bases, the J end by 6 bases, with 11 bases between. The CDR3 runs 15 residues. Per the germline V gene, CDR1 is SNHLY and CDR2 is FYNNEI. CDR3 bases: TGTGCCAGCAGTGAAGCGGACAGCAGGGCCGGGGAGCTGTTTTTT. This gives the protein CASSEADSRAGELFF.

Regarding this clone: Other DNA sequences in this sample translate to the same CDR3. The chain carries TRBV9 and TRBJ2-7; perhaps TRBD2 as D (5 bases). Trimming took 0 bases from V and 0 from J, leaving 7 bases between them. CDR1 SGDLS and CDR2 YYNGEE come from the germline V gene. This CDR3 is built from 14 residues. CDR3 loop: CASSVGSGSYEQYF. The CDR3 DNA reads TGTGCCAGCAGCGTAGGGAGCGGCTCCTACGAGCAGTACTTC.

This clone appeared a few times. The gene calls are TRBV5-1 and TRBJ1-3; D possibly corresponds to TRBD1 (6 bases). V was cut by 0 bases and J by 2 bases, with 9 bases left in between. This CDR3 is 15 amino acids long. Germline CDR1 and CDR2: SGHRS and YFSETQ. In DNA form, the CDR3 reads TGCGCCAGCAGCTTGGCCTGGGGGCCTGGAAACACCATATATTTT. This sequence encodes CASSLAWGPGNTIYF.